The entry below gives a single T cell receptor beta chain sequence along with its context. No antigen is known for it. This specimen comes from a study of cytomegalovirus exposure and HLA in healthy donors. General study points: A link between a missense DCLRE1C variant and TCR beta V- and J-gene trimming emerged from a later analysis.

Germline V gene lookup returns CDR1 MGHRA and CDR2 YSYEKL. The CDR3 runs to 15 residues. Trimming removed 4 bases at V and 2 bases at J, with 14 bases between. The PCR was carried out with 60 Vbeta primers and 13 Jbeta primers. TCRdb keeps only in-frame clones here, not all; method: immunoSEQ multiplex PCR. The profile covers about 130,000 clones, with around two thirds appearing a single time and roughly 4% taken by the ten largest. The sequenced sample was PBMCs. The chain joins TRBV4-1 to TRBJ1-2, with no clear D. This TCR was recovered from a man aged 18 to 35 in good health and CMV-seropositive. In nucleotides, the CDR3 is TGCGCCAGCAGCCTCGAATCGACAACGAACTATGGCTACACCTTC. Its translation: CASSLESTTNYGYTF.